One T cell receptor beta chain is described in this entry. Trimming pared 6 bases from V and 1 base from J, leaving 16 bases between. Germline V CDR1 and CDR2: MNHEY, SMNVEV (reference sequence). The CDR3 extends over 16 amino acids. The sample originates from a study of blood T cell repertoires in COVID-19. Study background: Italy, Spain and the United States were the sources of the convalescent and acute COVID-19 samples. Sources were T cells, B-cell-depleted T cells, or PBMCs; the material itself was cDNA or gDNA.

In the original workflow: Cell counts per sample came from amplifying reference gene primers. TCRdb's table, derived via immunoSEQ multiplex PCR, lists solely in-frame clones and lacks some. V, J and clone size are taken as reported in that table, and D and trimming were inferred from the DNA itself. The sample holds approximately 150,000 clones, about 86% seen once. The TCR sequence derives from a woman between 50 and 59 years old with active or convalescent COVID-19. Source material: peripheral blood. This sequence joins TRBV27 and TRBJ1-5; a possible D gene is TRBD1 (6 bases). CDR3 nucleotide sequence: TGTGCCAGCAGCGCTGGAAGGGGGACCAGCAATCAGCCCCAGCATTTT. Translated, it gives CASSAGRGTSNQPQHF.